This T cell receptor (beta chain) derives from a study of cytomegalovirus exposure and HLA in healthy donors (dated by TCRdb to about 2017). As for the study more broadly: The 700 or so repertoires of the first cohort and the roughly 110 validation repertoires were produced on the same platform, according to a later analysis. The study combined high-throughput TCR immunosequencing, statistical association of individual TCRs with disease status, and machine learning to predict cytomegalovirus infection status. The study was designed to test whether signatures of past pathogen exposure could be identified by cataloging public T cell receptors. In addition to the first cohort of 650 to 750 subjects, a separate validation cohort of around 110 different subjects was used.

This clone appeared a single time. What this receptor recognizes is not known. Per-base quality was not reported, and no clone a single base away is much larger than it. General conclusions and limits of the study: Three of the identified cytomegalovirus-associated TCR beta chains were confirmed in vitro to be specific for cytomegalovirus antigens. The authors suggested that the approach could potentially be extended to other disease states and immunological phenotypes. In a later analysis, TCRs clustered in the first cohort were found to also tend to co-occur in the roughly 120 validation repertoires, with approximately 95% of cluster scores above 0. The classifier was reported to diagnose cytomegalovirus status with high specificity and sensitivity in both the original and validation cohorts. The study gave a list of about 160 TCR beta chains associated with cytomegalovirus. Most TCR sequences were observed very rarely across donors, whereas some public TCRs were present in many individuals. The validation cohort had no HLA typing available for a later analysis, so co-occurrence within that cohort was assessed over all 120 repertoires.

Separate from the approximately 670-subject first cohort, the validation cohort of around 130 subjects was the group to which the donors belonged. The CDR3 runs 14 residues from the cysteine to the phenylalanine. The sequence is cut down to CDR3 DNA, 42 bases in frame from base 1. V and J lose 6 bases and 2 bases, and a span of 14 bases separates them. Sequences SGHNT (CDR1) and YENEEA (CDR2) are obtained from the germline V gene. Libraries were made using the immunoSEQ multiplex PCR assay. Per the source publication's procedure: A statistical classification framework was built for diagnosing cytomegalovirus status from the catalog of TCR beta chain sequences. TCRdb retrieved this table from immuneACCESS and kept in-frame rearrangements only. Not all clones are present; in checked studies, unresolved V genes account for under half, and no reason is known for the remainder. That table supplies the V and J calls and clone size; D and trimming were determined from the DNA. The sample table records about 74,000 clones; around 94% of these occur just once. The ten top clones hold 1.9% of the sample.

This receptor was identified in a woman aged 18-29 years in good health and CMV-seropositive. The chain links TRBV11-3 with TRBJ2-7; the D gene is perhaps TRBD1, on 6 matching bases. Material: PBMCs. The nucleotides read TGTGCCAGCAGACACAGGGACGCCACCTACGAGCAGTACTTC. It codes for CASRHRDATYEQYF. When the CDR3 is completed using the reference TRBV11-3 and TRBJ2-7 genes on either side, the full variable domain is EAGVVQSPRYKIIEKKQPVAFWCNPISGHNTLYWYLQNLGQGPELLIRYENEEAVDDSQLPKDRFSAERLKGVDSTLKIQPAELGDSAVYLCASRHRDATYEQYFGPGTRLTVT.